This T cell receptor beta chain appears in the sequencing data of a study of blood T cell repertoires in COVID-19. Germline lookup yields CDR1 GTSNPN and CDR2 SVGIG (reference sequence). The CDR3 runs 14 residues. V lost 2 bases to trimming and J lost 4 bases, with 14 bases between them. In the study's own analysis: Amplification of reference gene primers provided the estimated nucleated cell counts. Method: immunoSEQ multiplex PCR; TCRdb's copy keeps in-frame clones and lacks some. V and J calls plus clone size are reproduced from that table; the DNA served to infer D and trimming. The table shows about 190,000 clones, with roughly 80% occurring only once.

The TCR sequence derives from a man in his fifties or sixties who had recovered from COVID-19. The chain joins TRBV30 to TRBJ1-1; perhaps TRBD1 as D (6 bases). The sequencing input was peripheral blood. CDR3 in DNA: TGTGCCTGGAGTCTCCACAGGGAGGGCACTGAAGCTTTCTTT. Its translation: CAWSLHREGTEAFF.